The source of this T cell receptor (beta chain) is a study of cytomegalovirus exposure and HLA in healthy donors. Notes on the study in general: In an earlier analysis, productive rearrangement rates for most beta V segments clustered near 87% or 30%. Accurate HLA-A and HLA-B prediction from TCR beta sequences was reported for most subjects. When analyzed later, a missense DCLRE1C variant was found to be linked to TCR beta V- and J-gene trimming. Clonal expansion was found to be greater in HLA-associated TCR beta chains than in equally common others in a later analysis.

Germline V CDR1 and CDR2: SGHRS, YFSETQ. The CDR3 sequence is 15 residues long. V gave up 4 bases and J gave up 5 bases, with 17 bases separating them. This clone occurred a few times. Its specificity is not known. In the PCR, 60 Vbeta and 13 Jbeta primers were used. The table came from immunoSEQ multiplex PCR; TCRdb's copy has only in-frame clones and leaves some out. The data show around 140,000 clones, more than 75% seen once. This TCR came from a female donor in good health and CMV-seronegative. This chain uses TRBV5-1 with TRBJ2-3, with a tentative D call TRBD1 (5 bases). The specimen was PBMCs. The CDR3 coding sequence is TGCGCCAGCAGCATACAGGTCCATTGGAGAGATACGCAGTATTTT. It codes for CASSIQVHWRDTQYF.